These 18 T cell receptor beta chains originate from one sample sequenced in a study of tumor and adjacent non-tumor tissue in lung cancer (dated by TCRdb to 2017 to 2018). Library creation used multiplex PCR. Sequencing took place on an Illumina HiSeq 2500. TCRbeta libraries were constructed through three rounds of nested PCR with primers (Table S4) according to protocols modified from ARM-PCR. TCRdb cleaned the public reads at Q25 with fastp, built clones with MiXCR and kept in-frame beta chains. One record per CDR3 amino acid sequence lists the most common genes and DNA. Counted in this sample were 60,000 to 95,000 distinct CDR3 sequences; under 80% of them appeared once. Clones ranked in the top ten supply about 12% of the sample. RNA was isolated from bulk, unsorted tissue, and RNA quality was assessed with a NanoDrop ND-1000 and an Agilent 2100. Sequencing was carried out using lung tumor tissue. The receptors were sampled from a woman aged 45-65 years with non-small cell lung cancer.

With regard to this clonotype: One junction end disagrees with the germline gene, perhaps due to a read error. The chain couples TRBV11-2 to TRBJ2-1; a weak D match, TRBD2 (6 bases). Germline CDR1 and CDR2: SGHAT and FQNNGV. CDR3 length equals 16 residues. The CDR3 loop reads CARSLGRESPYNEQFF. The CDR3 nucleotides are TGTGCCAGAAGCTTAGGTCGGGAGAGCCCCTACAATGAGCAGTTCTTC.

The rearrangement links TRBV6-5 to TRBJ1-6; no clear D gene. CDR1 MNHEY and CDR2 SVGAGI come from the germline V gene. The CDR3 has 16 residues. In DNA, the CDR3 is TGTGTCAGTAGTCCCCTCTTGGACGGCAATAATTCACCCCTCCACTTT. Protein sequence: CVSSPLLDGNNSPLHF.

Of note for this clonotype: Lacking the conserved final phenylalanine or tryptophan, this CDR3 likely reflects a read error. This sequence joins TRBV10-3 and TRBJ2-1, with D unclear. Germline V gives CDR1 ENHRY, CDR2 SYGVKD. The CDR3 has 13 residues. CDR3 sequence: CAISDGQYNKQFL. The DNA of the CDR3 is TGTGCCATCAGTGACGGGCAGTACAATAAGCAGTTCTTA.

In its sample, this clonotype was seen a few times. The genes are TRBV2 and TRBJ1-5; D possibly corresponds to TRBD1 (6 bases). This CDR3 is 13 amino acids long. With 7 bases removed from V and 5 bases from J, the gap between germline ends came to 12 bases. CDR1 and CDR2 from the germline V gene are SNHLY and FYNNEI. The CDR3 bases are TGTGCCAGCAACACAGGGCGAGATCAGCCCCAGCATTTT. It codes for CASNTGRDQPQHF.

As for this clonotype: Just one base apart from a much larger clone, this may be a read error. This sequence joins TRBV20-1 and TRBJ1-3; D is uncertain. Germline V gene lookup returns CDR1 DFQATT and CDR2 SNEGSKA (reference sequence). The CDR3 loop spans 14 amino acids. CDR3 protein: CSAKGRTSGDTIYF. For the CDR3, the DNA is TGCAGTGCGAAGGGCAGAACCTCTGGAGACACCATATATTTT.

With respect to this clonotype: Sequence at one end of the junction differs from germline and may be a read error. This chain joins TRBV4-1 and TRBJ2-7, with TRBD1 matching over 7 bases. Germline V gene lookup returns CDR1 MGHRA and CDR2 YSYEKL. This CDR3 spans 14 amino acids. The CDR3 loop reads CASSQVTGVWEQYF. The DNA of the CDR3 is TGCGCTAGCAGCCAAGTCACAGGGGTCTGGGAGCAGTACTTC.

This clonotype appeared many times. The chain combines TRBV5-1 with TRBJ1-2; no firm D call. CDR1 is SGHRS and CDR2 is YFSETQ in the germline V gene. The germline V and J ends were trimmed by 0 bases and 5 bases, with 11 bases remaining between them. This CDR3 is 14 amino acids long. CDR3 sequence: CASSLDGVGYGYTF. The CDR3 DNA reads TGCGCCAGCAGCTTGGATGGGGTCGGGTATGGCTACACCTTC.

As to this clonotype: A much bigger clone sits one base away, suggesting this may be a read error. Likely a read error: the CDR3 ends without its conserved phenylalanine or tryptophan. The chain carries TRBV7-8 and TRBJ2-7; possibly TRBD1 or TRBD2 for D (5 bases each). The CDR3 is 16 residues long. Germline CDR1 and CDR2: SGHVS and FQNEAQ. V shed 5 bases and J shed 8 bases, with 25 bases lying between them. CDR3 nucleotide sequence: TGTGCCAGCAGCCAACCCCGCAGGGCGGAGGTTTATCAGCAGTACCTC. Translated, it gives CASSQPRRAEVYQQYL.

For this clonotype: This may be a read error, as it is one base from a much larger clone. The chain employs TRBV5-1 and TRBJ1-4; tentatively, D is TRBD1 (5 bases). The CDR3 sequence is 17 residues long. Germline CDR1 is SGHRS and CDR2 is YFSETQ. The DNA of the CDR3 is TGCGCCAGCATCTTGGCCCAGGGATTAACAACTAATGAAAAACTGTTTTTT. Encoded protein: CASILAQGLTTNEKLFF.

A word on this clonotype: Germline is not matched at one junction end, which may reflect a read error. The chain employs TRBV11-2 and TRBJ2-7; D uncertain. This CDR3 has 12 amino acids. Germline V gene sequence: CDR1 SGHAT, CDR2 FQNNGV. The CDR3 coding sequence is TGTGTCAGCACCACCAGCACAGACGAGCAGTATTTC. This sequence encodes CVSTTSTDEQYF.

Only a few counts were recorded for this clonotype. A clone one base away is much larger, so this may be a read error. The chain combines TRBV28 with TRBJ2-2, with a possible D match to TRBD2 (5 bases). CDR1 MDHEN and CDR2 SYDVKM come from the germline V gene. This CDR3 has 12 amino acids. The CDR3 loop is CASISLAGKLFF. The CDR3 DNA is TGTGCCAGCATAAGTCTCGCCGGGAAGCTGTTTTTT.

This clonotype was found many times. The rearrangement uses TRBV20-1 and TRBJ2-2; 14 nucleotides align to TRBD2. This CDR3 region has 17 residues. V dropped 3 bases and J dropped 3; count of bases not matched to a gene: 6. Germline assignment: CDR1 DFQATT and CDR2 SNEGSKA (reference sequence). The chain's CDR3 is CSARAGLAGAHTGELFF. CDR3 sequence (DNA): TGCAGTGCTAGGGCGGGACTAGCGGGAGCCCACACCGGGGAGCTGTTTTTT.

To note about this clonotype: A much larger clone lies a single base off, so this may be a read error. The CDR3 DNA sequence: TGCAGTGTTAGAGCCTCCGGGGGCAATCAGCCCCAGCATTTT. Its protein is CSVRASGGNQPQHF. V is TRBV20-1 and J is TRBJ1-5; the D is unclear. The CDR3 runs 14 residues. CDR1 and CDR2 (germline): DFQATT, SNEGSKA (reference sequence).

As for this clonotype: The junction does not match germline at one end; this may be a read error. V gene TRBV11-1 combines with J gene TRBJ2-7; the D is unclear. The CDR3 contains 15 residues. The germline V gene encodes CDR1 SGHAT and CDR2 FQDESV (reference sequence). The CDR3 DNA reads TGTGCTAGCAGCCGGATAAGGGCGGCCTCCTACGAGCAGTACTTC. Its protein is CASSRIRAASYEQYF.

The CDR3 here is CASSRAWYEKLFF. The CDR3 DNA is TGTGCCAGCAGTCGGGCATGGTACGAAAAACTGTTTTTT. The genes are TRBV12-3 or TRBV12-4 and TRBJ1-4; unclear D gene. V lost 5 bases and J lost 8, with 12 bases in between. The CDR3 spans 13 residues.

This clonotype was recorded many times. In DNA form, the CDR3 reads TGCAGTGCTAGAGATCCGAGGGATAAAAAAGAGACCCAGTACTTC. It specifies CSARDPRDKKETQYF. This rearrangement joins TRBV20-1 to TRBJ2-5; D may be TRBD2 (5 bases). From germline, CDR1 is DFQATT and CDR2 SNEGSKA (reference sequence). The CDR3 extends over 15 amino acids. Trimming shortened V by 0 bases and J by 3 bases, and 14 bases separated the two germline ends.

To note about this clonotype: A junction boundary mismatches the germline segment, possibly from a read error. V is TRBV10-3 and J is TRBJ1-1; TRBD1 is a possible D gene (6 bases). This CDR3 is built from 14 residues. Germline-derived CDR1 and CDR2 are ENHRY and SYGVKD. In nucleotides, the CDR3 is TGTGCCAACAGTGAAAGGGGGGAATCTTCTGAAGTTTTCTTT. Translated, it gives CANSERGESSEVFF.

In nucleotides, the CDR3 is TGCAGCAGGGGAGAGGGCCCCGAGACCCAGTACTTC. Protein product: CSRGEGPETQYF. The genes are TRBV29-1 and TRBJ2-5; either TRBD1 or TRBD2 may fit D (5 bases each). CDR3 size: 12 residues. Trimming removed 8 bases from V and 5 bases from J, with 15 bases in between. Germline loops: CDR1 SQVTM, CDR2 ANQGSEA.